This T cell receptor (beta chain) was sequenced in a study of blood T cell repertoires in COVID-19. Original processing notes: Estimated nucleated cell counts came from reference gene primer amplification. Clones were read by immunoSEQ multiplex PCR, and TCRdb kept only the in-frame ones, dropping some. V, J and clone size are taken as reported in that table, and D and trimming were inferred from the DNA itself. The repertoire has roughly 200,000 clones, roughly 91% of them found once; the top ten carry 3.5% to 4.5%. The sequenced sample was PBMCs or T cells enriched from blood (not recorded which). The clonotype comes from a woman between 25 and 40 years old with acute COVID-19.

In DNA, the CDR3 is TGTGCCAGCAGCCAAGAGCGGGCGGGGGGCACAGATACGCAGTATTTT. This translates into CASSQERAGGTDTQYF. The rearrangement uses TRBV4-2 and TRBJ2-3; 7 nucleotides agree with TRBD2. J lost 1 base, V lost 0 bases, and 4 bases had no gene match. Germline V lookup: CDR1 LGHNA, CDR2 YNFKEQ. The CDR3 is made up of 16 amino acids.